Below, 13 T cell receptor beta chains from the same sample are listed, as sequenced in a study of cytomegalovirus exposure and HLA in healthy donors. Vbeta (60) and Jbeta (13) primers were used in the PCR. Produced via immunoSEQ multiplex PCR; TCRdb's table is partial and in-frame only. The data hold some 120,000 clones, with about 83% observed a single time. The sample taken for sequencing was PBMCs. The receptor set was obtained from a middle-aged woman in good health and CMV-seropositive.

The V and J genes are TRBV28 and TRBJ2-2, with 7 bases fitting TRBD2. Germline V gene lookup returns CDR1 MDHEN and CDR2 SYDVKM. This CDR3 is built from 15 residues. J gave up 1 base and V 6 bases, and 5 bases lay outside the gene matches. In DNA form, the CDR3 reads TGTGCCAGCAGGGGGGGGAGGAGGAACACCGGGGAGCTGTTTTTT. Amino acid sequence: CASRGGRRNTGELFF.

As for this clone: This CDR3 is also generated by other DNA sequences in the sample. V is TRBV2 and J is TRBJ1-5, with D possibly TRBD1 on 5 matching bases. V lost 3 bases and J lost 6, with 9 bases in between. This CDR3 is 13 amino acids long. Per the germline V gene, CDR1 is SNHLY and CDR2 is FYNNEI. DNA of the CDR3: TGTGCCAGCAGTGAGCGGGGGAGTCAGCCCCAGCATTTT. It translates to CASSERGSQPQHF. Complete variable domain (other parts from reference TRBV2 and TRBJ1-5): EPEVTQTPSHQVTQMGQEVILRCVPISNHLYFYWYRQILGQKVEFLVSFYNNEISEKSEIFDDQFSVERPDGSNFTLKIRSTKLEDSAMYFCASSERGSQPQHFGDGTRLSIL.

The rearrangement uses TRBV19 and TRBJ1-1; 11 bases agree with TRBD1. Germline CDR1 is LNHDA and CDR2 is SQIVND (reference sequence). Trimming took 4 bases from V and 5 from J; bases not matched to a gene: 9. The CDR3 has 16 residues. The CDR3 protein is CASSKNPGTGGTEAFF. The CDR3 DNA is TGTGCCAGTAGTAAGAACCCCGGGACAGGGGGAACTGAAGCTTTCTTT.

In DNA form, the CDR3 reads TGTGCCAGCAGGATACCCGGGGGATCCAAAAACATTCAGTACTTC. Protein sequence: CASRIPGGSKNIQYF. The chain employs TRBV6-1 and TRBJ2-4, with D maybe TRBD2 (6 bases). The CDR3 spans 15 residues. The V and J ends lost 6 bases and 2 bases respectively, with 14 bases between them. Germline CDR1 and CDR2: MNHNS and SASEGT.

CDR3 nucleotides: TGCGCCAGCAGCTCGGGGGGACAAAGCACTGAAGCTTTCTTT. This translates into CASSSGGQSTEAFF. The genes are TRBV5-1 and TRBJ1-1; maybe TRBD1 (6 bases). The length of the CDR3 is 14 residues. V dropped 3 bases and J dropped 4 bases, with 13 bases sitting between them. Germline V CDR1 and CDR2: SGHRS, YFSETQ. The full variable domain, rest sourced from reference TRBV5-1 and TRBJ1-1, is KAGVTQTPRYLIKTRGQQVTLSCSPISGHRSVSWYQQTPGQGLQFLFEYFSETQRNKGNFPGRFSGRQFSNSRSEMNVSTLELGDSALYLCASSSGGQSTEAFFGQGTRLTVV.

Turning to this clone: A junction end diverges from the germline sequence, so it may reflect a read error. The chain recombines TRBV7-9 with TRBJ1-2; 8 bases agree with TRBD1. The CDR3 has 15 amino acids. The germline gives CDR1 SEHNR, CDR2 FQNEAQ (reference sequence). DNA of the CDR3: TGTTCCAGCAGCACTCCGACAGGGGAAATATATGGCTACACCTTC. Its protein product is CSSSTPTGEIYGYTF.

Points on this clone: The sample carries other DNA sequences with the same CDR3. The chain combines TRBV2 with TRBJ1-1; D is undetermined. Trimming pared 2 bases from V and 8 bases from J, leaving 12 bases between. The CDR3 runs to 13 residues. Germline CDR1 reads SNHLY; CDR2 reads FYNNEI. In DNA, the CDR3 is TGTGCCAGCAGTGAACGGGAGGCAACCGAAGCTTTCTTT. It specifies CASSEREATEAFF.

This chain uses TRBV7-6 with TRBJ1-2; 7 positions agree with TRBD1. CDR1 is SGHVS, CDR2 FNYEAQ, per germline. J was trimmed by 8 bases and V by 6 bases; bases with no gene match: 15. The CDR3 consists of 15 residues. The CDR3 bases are TGTGCCAGCAGTTCCGTACAGGGGTTTAGAGGAGGCTACACCTTC. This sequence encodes CASSSVQGFRGGYTF.

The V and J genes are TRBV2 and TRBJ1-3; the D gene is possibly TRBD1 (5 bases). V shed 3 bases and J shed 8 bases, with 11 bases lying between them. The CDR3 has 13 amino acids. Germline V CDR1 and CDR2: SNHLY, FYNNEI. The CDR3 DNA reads TGTGCCAGCAGTGAGGGACTTCCATACACCATATATTTT. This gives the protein CASSEGLPYTIYF. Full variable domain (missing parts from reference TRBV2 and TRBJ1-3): EPEVTQTPSHQVTQMGQEVILRCVPISNHLYFYWYRQILGQKVEFLVSFYNNEISEKSEIFDDQFSVERPDGSNFTLKIRSTKLEDSAMYFCASSEGLPYTIYFGEGSWLTVV.

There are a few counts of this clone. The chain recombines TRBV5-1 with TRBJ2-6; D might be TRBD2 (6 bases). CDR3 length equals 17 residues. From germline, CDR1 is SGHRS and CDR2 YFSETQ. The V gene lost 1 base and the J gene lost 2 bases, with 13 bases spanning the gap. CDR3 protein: CASSLSTWGAGANVLTF. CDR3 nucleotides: TGCGCCAGCAGCTTGTCCACTTGGGGGGCTGGGGCCAACGTCCTGACTTTC.

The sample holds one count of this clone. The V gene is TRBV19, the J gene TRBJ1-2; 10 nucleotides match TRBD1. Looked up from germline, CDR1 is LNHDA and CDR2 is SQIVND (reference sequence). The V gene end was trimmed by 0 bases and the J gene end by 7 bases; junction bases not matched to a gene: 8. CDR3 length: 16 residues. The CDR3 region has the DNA TGTGCCAGTAGTATAGATGGGACAGGGGCATTGTTTGGCTACACCTTC. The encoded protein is CASSIDGTGALFGYTF.

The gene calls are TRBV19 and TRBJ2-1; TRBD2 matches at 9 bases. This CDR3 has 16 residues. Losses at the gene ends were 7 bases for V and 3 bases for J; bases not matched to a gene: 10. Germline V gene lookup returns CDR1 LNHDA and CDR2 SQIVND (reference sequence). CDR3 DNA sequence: TGTGCCAGTAATCCTAGCGGGATTTACATCTACAATGAGCAGTTCTTC. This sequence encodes CASNPSGIYIYNEQFF.

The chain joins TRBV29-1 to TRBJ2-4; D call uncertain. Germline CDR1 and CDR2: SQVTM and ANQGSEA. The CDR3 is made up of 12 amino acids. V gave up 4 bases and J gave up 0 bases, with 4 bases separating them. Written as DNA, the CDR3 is TGCAGCGTTGTGGCAGCCAAAAACATTCAGTACTTC. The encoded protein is CSVVAAKNIQYF. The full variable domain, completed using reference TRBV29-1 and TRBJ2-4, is SAVISQKPSRDICQRGTSLTIQCQVDSQVTMMFWYRQQPGQSLTLIATANQGSEATYESGFVIDKFPISRPNLTFSTLTVSNMSPEDSSIYLCSVVAAKNIQYFGAGTRLSVL.